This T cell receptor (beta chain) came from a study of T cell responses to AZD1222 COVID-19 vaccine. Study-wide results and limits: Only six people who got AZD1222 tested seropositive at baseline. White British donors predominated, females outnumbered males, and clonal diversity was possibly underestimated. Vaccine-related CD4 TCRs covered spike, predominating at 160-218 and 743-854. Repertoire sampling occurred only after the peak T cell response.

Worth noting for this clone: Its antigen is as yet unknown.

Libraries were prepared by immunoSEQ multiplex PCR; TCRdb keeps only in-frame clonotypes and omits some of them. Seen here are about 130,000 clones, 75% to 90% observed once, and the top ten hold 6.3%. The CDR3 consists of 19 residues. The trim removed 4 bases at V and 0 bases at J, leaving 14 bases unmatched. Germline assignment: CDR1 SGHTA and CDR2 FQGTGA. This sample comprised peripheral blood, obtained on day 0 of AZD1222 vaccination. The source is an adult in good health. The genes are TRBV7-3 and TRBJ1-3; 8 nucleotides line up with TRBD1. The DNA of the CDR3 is TGTGCCAGCAGCTCCCGGCACTTTCAGGGGGCTGACTCTGGAAACACCATATATTTT. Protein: CASSSRHFQGADSGNTIYF. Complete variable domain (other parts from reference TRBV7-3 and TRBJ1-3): GAGVSQTPSNKVTEKGKYVELRCDPISGHTALYWYRQSLGQGPEFLIYFQGTGAADDSGLPNDRFFAVRPEGSVSTLKIQRTERGDSAVYLCASSSRHFQGADSGNTIYFGEGSWLTVV.